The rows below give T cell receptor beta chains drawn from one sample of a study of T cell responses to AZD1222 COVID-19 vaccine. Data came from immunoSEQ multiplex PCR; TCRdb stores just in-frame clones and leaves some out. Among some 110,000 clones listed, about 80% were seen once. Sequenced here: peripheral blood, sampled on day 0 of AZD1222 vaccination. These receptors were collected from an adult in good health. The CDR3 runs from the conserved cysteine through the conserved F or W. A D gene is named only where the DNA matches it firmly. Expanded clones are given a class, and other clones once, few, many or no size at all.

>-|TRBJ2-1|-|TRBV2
CASSVRNKQFF
TGTGCCAGCAGTGTCCGGAACAAGCAGTTCTTC
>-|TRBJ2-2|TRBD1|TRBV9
CASSITGQHNTGELFF
TGTGCCAGCAGCATTACGGGACAGCACAACACCGGGGAGCTGTTTTTT
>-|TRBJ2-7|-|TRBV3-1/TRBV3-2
CASSRVSGSAYEQYF
TGTGCCAGCAGCCGAGTCTCGGGTAGCGCCTACGAGCAGTACTTC
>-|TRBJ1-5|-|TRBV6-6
CASSYLTQPQHF
TGTGCCAGCAGTTACCTCACCCAGCCCCAGCATTTT
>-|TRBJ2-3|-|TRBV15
CATSRDEDSSQYF
TGTGCCACCAGCAGAGATGAGGATTCCTCGCAGTATTTT
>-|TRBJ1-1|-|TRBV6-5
CASSYSPSLRNTEAFF
TGTGCCAGCAGTTACTCGCCATCTTTAAGGAACACTGAAGCTTTCTTT
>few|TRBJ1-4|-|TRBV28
CASATPGGEKLFF
TGTGCCAGCGCAACCCCAGGTGGTGAAAAACTGTTTTTT
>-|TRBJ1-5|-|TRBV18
CASSSTVSNQPQHF
TGTGCCAGCTCATCGACAGTTAGCAATCAGCCCCAGCATTTT
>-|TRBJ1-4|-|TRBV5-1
CASSLVASQATNEKLFF
TGCGCCAGCAGCCTGGTGGCCTCACAAGCAACTAATGAAAAACTGTTTTTT
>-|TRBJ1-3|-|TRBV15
CATSTPGTGNTIYF
TGTGCCACCAGCACCCCCGGTACTGGAAACACCATATATTTT
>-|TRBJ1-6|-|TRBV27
CASRSLNSPLHF
TGTGCCAGCAGGTCACTTAATTCACCCCTCCACTTT
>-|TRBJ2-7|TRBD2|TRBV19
CASSIESGRVYEQYF
TGTGCCAGTAGTATAGAAAGCGGGAGGGTGTACGAGCAGTACTTC
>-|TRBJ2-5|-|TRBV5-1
CASSLVPGQETQYF
TGCGCCAGCAGCTTGGTGCCAGGGCAAGAGACCCAGTACTTC
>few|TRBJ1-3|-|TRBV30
CAWSPLRSSGNTIYF
TGTGCCTGGAGTCCACTCCGGAGCTCTGGAAACACCATATATTTT
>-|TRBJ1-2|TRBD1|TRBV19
CASSKPGQGDYGYTF
TGTGCCAGTAGTAAACCGGGACAGGGGGACTATGGCTACACCTTC
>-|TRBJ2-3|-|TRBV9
CASSVLSQGVGNTDTQYF
TGTGCCAGCAGCGTATTGAGCCAGGGAGTGGGGAACACAGATACGCAGTATTTT
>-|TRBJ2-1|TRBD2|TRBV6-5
CASSPGLSLTHEQFF
TGTGCCAGCAGTCCGGGACTATCTTTAACCCATGAGCAGTTCTTC
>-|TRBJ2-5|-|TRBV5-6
CASSPQGQETQYF
TGTGCCAGCAGCCCGCAAGGCCAAGAGACCCAGTACTTC
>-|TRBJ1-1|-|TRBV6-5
CASRFLKPNTEAFF
TGTGCCAGCAGATTCCTAAAGCCAAACACTGAAGCTTTCTTT
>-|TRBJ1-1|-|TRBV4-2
CASSQVLGDTEAFF
TGTGCCAGCAGCCAAGTACTTGGTGACACTGAAGCTTTCTTT
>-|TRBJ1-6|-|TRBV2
CASQRTADNSPLHF
TGTGCCAGCCAACGGACAGCAGATAATTCACCCCTCCACTTT
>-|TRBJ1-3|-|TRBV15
CATSSLIGNTIYF
TGTGCCACCAGCAGCTTAATTGGAAACACCATATATTTT
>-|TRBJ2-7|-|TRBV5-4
CASSLDLSYEQYF
TGTGCCAGCAGCTTGGACTTGTCCTACGAGCAGTACTTC